This entry is about one T cell receptor (beta chain). Its antigen is as yet unknown. Amplification of TRBV12-4/TRBJ1-2 clonotypes used adaptor-ligated barcode primers. TCRdb processed the multiplex PCR reads anew with MiXCR; each CDR3 protein has one entry. The table has 550 to 700 distinct CDR3 sequences, roughly 32% seen once. There are 12 residues in the CDR3. Trimming cost V 6 bases and J 6 bases, with 11 bases left between them. Whole-study findings and limits: Under 2.3% of tumor Treg sequences matched blood Tregs or memory cells. Tumor memory CD4+ T cell TCR gene usage clustered with blood and lymph node memory CD4+ cells and lymph node naive CD4+ cells. Greatest tumor Treg TCR overlap was with tumor naive CD4+ cells.

Cells sorted as Tregs were CD4+, CD25+ and CD127-/low. This clonotype originated in a female donor with breast cancer. This chain joins TRBV12-3 or TRBV12-4 and TRBJ1-2; the D is unclear. Sequencing was carried out using tumor-infiltrating Tregs sorted from the breast tumor. The CDR3 region is CASSQTLDGYTF. The CDR3 bases are TGTGCCAGCAGCCAGACACTGGATGGCTACACCTTC.